This T cell receptor (beta chain) was captured by sequencing in a study of blood T cell repertoires in COVID-19. Across the study: Sites across the United States, Italy and Spain contributed samples from acute and convalescent COVID-19. Sources were T cells, B-cell-depleted T cells, or PBMCs; the material itself was cDNA or gDNA.

CDR1 and CDR2 from the germline V gene are MDHEN and SYDVKM. The length of the CDR3 is 14 residues. Trimming took 2 bases from V and 2 from J, leaving 9 bases between them. Original processing methods: Researchers report that nucleated cell counts were estimated from reference gene primer amplification. Only in-frame clones appear in the TCRdb table, and some are missing; sequencing was by immunoSEQ multiplex PCR. V and J calls and clone size are those listed in that table; D and trimming were worked out from the DNA. The sample lists about 150,000 clones, 82% occurring once. The sample comprised peripheral blood. This clonotype was sampled from an elderly woman with active or convalescent COVID-19. The chain carries TRBV28 and TRBJ1-1, with a weak D call TRBD1 (5 bases). The CDR3 DNA follows: TGTGCCAGCAGTTTACTACAGGTCAACACTGAAGCTTTCTTT. This translates into CASSLLQVNTEAFF.